Following are 32 T cell receptor beta chains from one sample sequenced in a study of blood T cell repertoires in COVID-19. TCRdb keeps only in-frame clones here, not all; method: immunoSEQ multiplex PCR. This sample has about 74,000 clones, with around 87% found just once. Input material: peripheral blood. The receptors were sampled from a woman of 80 years or more with active or convalescent COVID-19.

The J gene is TRBJ1-6, the V gene TRBV19, with 9 bases matching TRBD1. The J segment lost 6 bases and the V segment lost 6 bases, leaving 3 bases of the junction unmatched. CDR1 and CDR2 (germline): LNHDA, SQIVND (reference sequence). The CDR3 is 14 amino acids. CDR3 bases: TGTGCCAGTAGACGGGACAGGGCTAATTCACCCCTCCACTTT. As protein: CASRRDRANSPLHF.

The chain couples TRBV2 to TRBJ1-2; 7 nucleotides align to TRBD1. Trimming cost V 5 bases and J 2 bases; bases outside gene matches: 5. The CDR3 is 14 residues long. CDR1 is SNHLY and CDR2 is FYNNEI in the germline V gene. CDR3 residues: CASSRQGRNYGYTF. CDR3 nucleotides: TGTGCCAGCAGTCGACAGGGCCGAAACTATGGCTACACCTTC.

V gene TRBV6-5 combines with J gene TRBJ1-5; D gene unclear. In germline, CDR1 is MNHEY, CDR2 SVGAGI. V gave up 0 bases and J gave up 5 bases, with 5 bases separating them. This CDR3 has 13 amino acids. The CDR3 reads CASSYSADQPQHF. For the CDR3, the DNA is TGTGCCAGCAGTTACTCGGCGGATCAGCCCCAGCATTTT.

The chain employs TRBV7-2 and TRBJ1-2; tentative D call: TRBD1 (6 bases). With 2 bases removed from V and 13 bases from J, the gap between germline ends came to 17 bases. CDR1 and CDR2 from the germline V gene are SGHTA and FQGNSA. CDR3 length equals 13 residues. The CDR3 DNA is TGTGCCAGCAGCTTAAACCGGGACAAGGCGATCACCTTC. It yields the protein CASSLNRDKAITF. The full variable domain, completed using reference TRBV7-2 and TRBJ1-2, is GAGVSQSPSNKVTEKGKDVELRCDPISGHTALYWYRQSLGQGLEFLIYFQGNSAPDKSGLPSDRFSAERTGGSVSTLTIQRTQQEDSAVYLCASSLNRDKAITFGSGTRLTVV.

Points on this clone: Within the sample, other DNA sequences also encode this same CDR3. The gene calls are TRBV12-3 or TRBV12-4 and TRBJ1-2, with TRBD1 matching over 8 bases. This CDR3 has 13 amino acids. The ends lost 7 bases at V and 2 bases at J; junction bases unmatched: 3. CDR3 protein: CASTRQGNYGYTF. The CDR3 region has the DNA TGTGCCAGCACTCGACAGGGGAACTATGGCTACACCTTC.

Here the CDR3 DNA reads TGTGCCAGCACCCTAAGGGGTCATGGCTACACCTTC. Its protein product is CASTLRGHGYTF. The chain has TRBV7-2 and TRBJ1-2, with D tentatively TRBD1 (5 bases). Trimming removed 7 bases at V and 6 bases at J, with 12 bases between. The V gene's germline CDR1 is SGHTA and CDR2 FQGNSA. This CDR3 comprises 12 residues.

The rearrangement joins TRBV6-2 or TRBV6-3 to TRBJ1-5; a weak D match, TRBD1 (5 bases). CDR3 length equals 13 residues. Deletions cut 6 bases from V and 5 bases from J, with 11 bases between. Germline CDR1 is MNHEY and CDR2 is SVGEGT. CDR3 loop: CASSPQVYQPQHF. CDR3 in DNA: TGTGCCAGCAGCCCACAGGTGTATCAGCCCCAGCATTTT.

The chain uses TRBV28 and TRBJ1-2; D remains unclear. CDR1 is MDHEN, CDR2 SYDVKM, per germline. This CDR3 comprises 11 residues. Trimming shortened V by 5 bases and J by 5 bases, and 6 bases separated the two germline ends. The CDR3 DNA is TGTGCCAGCAGTATTATGTATGGCTACACCTTC. It specifies CASSIMYGYTF.

The DNA of the CDR3 is TGTGCCAGCAGCCAGGGGCCCGGCATCGGACGACCTTCGCTCGAGCAGTACTTC. This sequence encodes CASSQGPGIGRPSLEQYF. V is TRBV4-2 and J is TRBJ2-7; a weak D match, TRBD1 (5 bases). The CDR3 sequence is 18 residues long. The V end was cut by 3 bases, the J end by 6 bases, with 27 bases between. Germline V gives CDR1 LGHNA, CDR2 YNFKEQ.

The chain employs TRBV5-1 and TRBJ1-2; TRBD1 matches 10 bases. Trimming at V came to 4 bases and at J to 6 bases, leaving 3 bases not matched to a gene. Germline loops: CDR1 SGHRS, CDR2 YFSETQ. The CDR3 is 13 amino acids. The CDR3 DNA follows: TGCGCCAGCAGCCACGGGACAGGGGATGGCTACACCTTC. Translation gives CASSHGTGDGYTF.

CDR3 sequence reads: CASSPPTGGDEAFF. In nucleotides, the CDR3 is TGTGCCAGCTCACCCCCGACAGGGGGCGATGAAGCTTTCTTT. The chain uses TRBV18 and TRBJ1-1; TRBD1 aligns across 10 bases. The CDR3 is 14 amino acids. Losses at the gene ends were 3 bases for V and 7 bases for J; bases not matched to a gene: 5. Germline CDR1 KGHSH, CDR2 LQKENI.

This chain joins TRBV5-4 and TRBJ1-1; D remains unclear. V lost 0 bases and J lost 9, with 12 bases in between. Per germline, CDR1 SGHNT and CDR2 YYREEE (reference sequence). CDR3 length: 13 residues. The CDR3 sequence: CASSLDPHSQAFF. CDR3 sequence (DNA): TGTGCCAGCAGCTTGGATCCCCACAGCCAAGCTTTCTTT.

The chain carries TRBV12-3 or TRBV12-4 and TRBJ2-1, with a tentative D call TRBD2 (6 bases). V was pared by 3 bases and J by 7 bases, with 7 bases between. CDR3 length: 12 amino acids. CDR3 sequence (DNA): TGTGCCAGCAGTTTGGCGGGGAATGAGCAGTTCTTC. This encodes CASSLAGNEQFF.

In regard to this clone: The junction differs from germline at one of its ends, possibly a read error. This chain links TRBV6-5 with TRBJ1-2; 7 nucleotides align to TRBD1. CDR1 and CDR2 from the germline V gene are MNHEY and SVGAGI. The CDR3 runs to 14 residues. CDR3 bases: TGTGCCAGCAGTTACCTCCGGGACAGCCAACACAGGAGCTTC. Translated, it gives CASSYLRDSQHRSF.

The chain is built from TRBV28 and TRBJ2-3; 9 bases are a match to TRBD2. Germline trimming cut 9 bases from V and 4 bases from J; bases unmatched to any gene: 8. CDR3 size: 14 residues. Germline V gives CDR1 MDHEN, CDR2 SYDVKM. The chain's CDR3 is CASTAGGTPDTQYF. CDR3 sequence (DNA): TGTGCCAGTACCGCGGGGGGGACCCCAGATACGCAGTATTTT.

The chain links TRBV6-5 to TRBJ2-4; a possible D gene is TRBD2 (5 bases). The CDR3 consists of 14 residues. Germline CDR1 and CDR2: MNHEY and SVGAGI. Trimming took 5 bases from V and 8 from J, leaving 16 bases between them. This CDR3 is CASSPRGAKDIQYF. CDR3 DNA sequence: TGTGCCAGCAGTCCCCGGGGAGCTAAGGACATTCAGTACTTC.

In this sample, this clone turned up once. The gene calls are TRBV5-1 and TRBJ1-1; D remains ambiguous. This CDR3 contains 15 residues. Germline V CDR1 and CDR2: SGHRS, YFSETQ. With 0 bases removed from V and 2 bases from J, the gap between germline ends came to 11 bases. CDR3 DNA: TGCGCCAGCAGCTTGGATGGGAGGCGAAACACTGAAGCTTTCTTT. It translates to CASSLDGRRNTEAFF.

V and J are TRBV6-1 and TRBJ2-5; a possible D gene is TRBD2 (5 bases). The V gene lost 1 base and the J gene lost 5 bases, with 17 bases spanning the gap. The CDR3 has 16 amino acids. Germline loops: CDR1 MNHNS, CDR2 SASEGT. The CDR3: CASSEGFRGAWETQYF. The DNA for the CDR3 is TGTGCCAGCAGTGAAGGGTTTCGGGGAGCCTGGGAGACCCAGTACTTC.

This chain connects TRBV7-2 to TRBJ2-5; D possibly corresponds to TRBD2 (6 bases). V was cut by 3 bases and J by 4 bases, with 9 bases left in between. Germline-derived CDR1 and CDR2 are SGHTA and FQGNSA. The CDR3 runs to 13 residues. The DNA of the CDR3 is TGTGCCAGCAGCTTGGCCGGGGGAGAGACCCAGTACTTC. Translation: CASSLAGGETQYF.

The gene calls are TRBV3-1 (or the pseudogene TRBV3-2) and TRBJ2-7; D remains ambiguous. From germline, CDR1 is LGHDT and CDR2 YNNKEL (reference sequence). The CDR3 covers 13 residues. The V end was cut by 1 base, the J end by 4 bases, with 8 bases between. For the CDR3, the DNA is TGTGCCAGCAGCCAAGCTGCGCCGTACGAGCAGTACTTC. It codes for CASSQAAPYEQYF.

Notes on this clone: A much larger clone is a single base away; this may be a read error. At the DNA level, this CDR3 is encoded by other sequences in the same sample as well. CDR3 loop: CASSLRGPNYEQYF. CDR3 DNA sequence: TGCGCCAGCAGTTTGAGGGGGCCTAACTACGAGCAGTACTTC. This chain links TRBV5-1 with TRBJ2-7; TRBD1 agrees at 7 bases. Unmatched junction bases numbered 8, after V lost 5 bases and J lost 3 bases. Germline V gene lookup returns CDR1 SGHRS and CDR2 YFSETQ. The CDR3 consists of 14 residues.

The V call is TRBV30, the J call TRBJ1-4; a weak D match, TRBD1 (5 bases). Trimming took 0 bases from V and 7 from J, leaving 12 bases between them. The CDR3 spans 14 residues. Germline V gene sequence: CDR1 GTSNPN, CDR2 SVGIG (reference sequence). DNA for the CDR3: TGTGCCTGGAGTGTCGGGGGGATCGTTGAAAAACTGTTTTTT. This translates into CAWSVGGIVEKLFF.

The chain carries TRBV15 and TRBJ2-7; the match to TRBD2 covers 10 bases. V was pared by 4 bases and J by 4 bases, with 4 bases of the junction left unmatched. CDR1 and CDR2 from the germline V gene are LNHNV and YYDKDF (reference sequence). The CDR3 consists of 14 residues. The CDR3 sequence: CATSTSGGLYEQYF. CDR3 bases: TGTGCCACCAGCACTAGCGGGGGACTATACGAGCAGTACTTC. Complete variable domain (other parts from reference TRBV15 and TRBJ2-7): DAMVIQNPRYQVTQFGKPVTLSCSQTLNHNVMYWYQQKSSQAPKLLFHYYDKDFNNEADTPDNFQSRRPNTSFCFLDIRSPGLGDTAMYLCATSTSGGLYEQYFGPGTRLTVT.

The rearrangement links TRBV6-1 to TRBJ2-5, with 10 bases fitting TRBD2. CDR3 length: 16 residues. Germline trimming cut 3 bases from V and 6 bases from J; bases unmatched to any gene: 10. Per the germline V gene, CDR1 is MNHNS and CDR2 is SASEGT. The DNA of the CDR3 is TGTGCCAGCAGTGACCAGCGGGGGGGGTTTCTTCAGACCCAGTACTTC. Translating it yields CASSDQRGGFLQTQYF.

The chain uses TRBV5-5 and TRBJ2-5; a weak D match, TRBD1 (5 bases). This CDR3 contains 14 residues. CDR1 and CDR2 from the germline V gene are SGHKS and YYEKEE (reference sequence). V was trimmed by 3 bases and J by 4 bases, leaving 13 bases between them. The CDR3 loop reads CASSSNSQGETQYF. For the CDR3, the DNA is TGTGCCAGCAGCTCAAACTCCCAGGGAGAGACCCAGTACTTC.

This clone was observed a few times. The V call is TRBV9, the J call TRBJ2-3; D is perhaps TRBD2 (5 bases). V shed 4 bases and J shed 5 bases, with 14 bases lying between them. The germline V gene encodes CDR1 SGDLS and CDR2 YYNGEE. The CDR3 has 14 amino acids. CDR3 loop: CASSLGSGKDTQYF. CDR3 DNA sequence: TGTGCCAGCAGCCTGGGGTCCGGGAAAGATACGCAGTATTTT. Full variable domain (missing parts from reference TRBV9 and TRBJ2-3): DSGVTQTPKHLITATGQRVTLRCSPRSGDLSVYWYQQSLDQGLQFLIQYYNGEERAKGNILERFSAQQFPDLHSELNLSSLELGDSALYFCASSLGSGKDTQYFGPGTRLTVL.

The chain links TRBV19 to TRBJ1-4, with 10 bases lining up with TRBD1. The CDR3 is 12 residues long. CDR1 and CDR2 from the germline V gene are LNHDA and SQIVND (reference sequence). J gave up 10 bases and V 10 bases, and 6 bases lay outside the gene matches. CDR3 loop: CATRQGAGKLFF. In DNA, the CDR3 is TGTGCCACCCGACAGGGGGCCGGAAAACTGTTTTTT.

The chain couples TRBV18 to TRBJ2-3, with TRBD2 matching 12 bases. Germline V lookup: CDR1 KGHSH, CDR2 LQKENI. Trimming removed 3 bases from V and 2 bases from J; junction bases left unmatched: 6. The CDR3 has 17 residues. CDR3 nucleotides: TGTGCCAGCTCACCCTTTTCTAGCGGGGGGGCCACAGATACGCAGTATTTT. Translated, it gives CASSPFSSGGATDTQYF.

J is TRBJ1-6 and V is TRBV7-2, with no clear D. From germline, CDR1 is SGHTA and CDR2 FQGNSA. There are 15 residues in the CDR3. V lost 1 base and J 6 bases, leaving 10 bases between the germline ends. Here the CDR3 DNA reads TGTGCCAGCAGCTTAGGGCGGATTGGTAATTCACCCCTCCACTTT. This sequence encodes CASSLGRIGNSPLHF.

The CDR3 coding sequence is TGTGCCATCCAAAGGGGACAGGCAGACTACACCTTC. Translating gives CAIQRGQADYTF. This chain connects TRBV25-1 to TRBJ1-2, with TRBD1 identical over 8 bases. The V gene's germline CDR1 is MGHDK and CDR2 SYGVNS. V shed 10 bases, J shed 10 bases, and the junction held 11 bases outside the gene matches. The CDR3 consists of 12 residues.

Concerning this clone: One end of the junction fails to match germline, which may point to a read error. This rearrangement joins TRBV6-6 to TRBJ1-5; D is possibly TRBD1 (5 bases). Germline CDR1 reads MNHNY; CDR2 reads SVGAGI (reference sequence). This CDR3 spans 15 amino acids. The CDR3 region is CASTYPGGGNQPQHF. The CDR3 nucleotides are TGTGCCAGCACTTACCCCGGGGGTGGCAATCAGCCCCAGCATTTT.

The chain is built from TRBV7-6 and TRBJ2-7; 7 nucleotides line up with TRBD2. CDR1 SGHVS and CDR2 FNYEAQ come from the germline V gene. There are 14 residues in the CDR3. Germline trimming cut 3 bases from V and 4 bases from J; bases unmatched to any gene: 6. CDR3 coding DNA: TGTGCCAGCAGCTTGGGGGGGGAGATGTACGAGCAGTACTTC. Protein sequence: CASSLGGEMYEQYF. Full variable domain (remainder filled in from reference TRBV7-6 and TRBJ2-7): GAGVSQSPRYKVTKRGQDVALRCDPISGHVSLYWYRQALGQGPEFLTYFNYEAQQDKSGLPNDRFSAERPEGSISTLTIQRTEQRDSAMYRCASSLGGEMYEQYFGPGTRLTVT.